Shown below are 3 T cell receptor beta chains from a single sample sequenced in a study of OX40 agonist ivuxolimab in advanced cancers. Produced via immunoSEQ multiplex PCR; TCRdb's table is partial and in-frame only. Counted here are 30,000 to 45,000 clones, over 75% occurring once; the ten biggest clones make up about 20%. This specimen consisted of CD4+ or CD8+ T cells sorted from blood, obtained in a trial of the OX40 agonist ivuxolimab. The receptors stem from an adult with an advanced solid tumor such as melanoma, head and neck, liver or kidney cancer.

CDR3 nucleotides: TGTGCTAGTGGTTTGGTGGGGCCGGGGGCTGAAGCTTTCTTT. Translation gives CASGLVGPGAEAFF. The V gene is TRBV12-5, the J gene TRBJ1-1; possibly TRBD1 for D (5 bases). Germline V lookup: CDR1 LGHNT, CDR2 FRNRAP. This CDR3 contains 14 residues. The V end lost 0 bases, the J end lost 6 bases, and 11 bases lay between the germline ends.

The V call is TRBV6-5, the J call TRBJ1-5; D ambiguous. The V end lost 2 bases, the J end lost 3 bases, and 11 bases lay between the germline ends. CDR1 is MNHEY and CDR2 is SVGAGI in the germline V gene. The CDR3 length is 15 residues. The CDR3 loop is CASSYNGSPNQPQHF. The CDR3, as DNA: TGTGCCAGCAGTTACAACGGCAGCCCCAATCAGCCCCAGCATTTT.

The CDR3 sequence: CASSGGVGASTYEQYF. CDR3 in DNA: TGCGCCAGCAGCGGCGGGGTGGGGGCCTCTACCTACGAGCAGTACTTC. The V and J genes are TRBV5-1 and TRBJ2-7; tentatively, D is TRBD1 or TRBD2 (6 bases each). Germline CDR1 is SGHRS and CDR2 is YFSETQ. Trimming took 4 bases from V and 2 from J, leaving 19 bases between them. The length of the CDR3 is 16 residues.